Following are 32 T cell receptor beta chains from one sample sequenced in a study of blood T cell repertoires in COVID-19. Assay: immunoSEQ multiplex PCR; the TCRdb copy retains only in-frame clones and omits some. The data contain over 40,000 clones, nearly 85% of them singletons. Sequenced material: peripheral blood. These receptor sequences come from a man between 40 and 49 years old with acute or convalescent COVID-19.

The chain is built from TRBV27 and TRBJ1-2; maybe TRBD1 (5 bases). V dropped 5 bases and J dropped 0 bases, with 16 bases sitting between them. Germline CDR1 reads MNHEY; CDR2 reads SMNVEV (reference sequence). The length of the CDR3 is 16 residues. The CDR3 is CASSGRRDGANYGYTF. DNA of the CDR3: TGTGCCAGCAGTGGGAGGAGGGACGGGGCTAACTATGGCTACACCTTC.

The chain is built from TRBV24-1 and TRBJ2-3; D perhaps matches TRBD2 (5 bases). The V end lost 1 base, the J end lost 3 bases, and 13 bases lay between the germline ends. Germline V CDR1 and CDR2: KGHDR, SFDVKD. This CDR3 region has 16 residues. The chain's CDR3 is CATSDFIGRDTDTQYF. The CDR3 DNA sequence: TGTGCCACCAGTGATTTTATAGGACGGGATACAGATACGCAGTATTTT.

The rearrangement joins TRBV5-6 to TRBJ1-5; D not resolved. Germline lookup yields CDR1 SGHDT and CDR2 YYEEEE. The ends were cut back, 3 bases at V and 4 bases at J, with 11 bases in the middle. The CDR3 runs to 14 residues. CDR3 in amino acids: CASSSPGRNQPQHF. DNA for the CDR3: TGTGCCAGCAGCTCACCGGGGAGAAATCAGCCCCAGCATTTT.

The chain joins TRBV3-1 (or the pseudogene TRBV3-2) to TRBJ2-5; D ambiguous. Trimming removed 0 bases at V and 5 bases at J, with 7 bases between. Germline V gives CDR1 LGHDT, CDR2 YNNKEL (reference sequence). The CDR3 length is 13 residues. The CDR3 reads CASSQDPRETQYF. DNA for the CDR3: TGTGCCAGCAGCCAAGACCCGAGGGAGACCCAGTACTTC.

The V and J genes are TRBV6-6 and TRBJ2-2; tentatively, D is TRBD2 (6 bases). The ends were cut back, 4 bases at V and 6 bases at J, with 6 bases in the middle. Germline V gene lookup returns CDR1 MNHNY and CDR2 SVGAGI (reference sequence). The CDR3 loop spans 12 amino acids. This chain's CDR3 is CASSWGAGELFF. The CDR3 DNA reads TGTGCCAGCAGTTGGGGGGCCGGGGAGCTGTTTTTT.

The V and J genes are TRBV2 and TRBJ2-3; 12 positions agree with TRBD2. This CDR3 has 15 amino acids. In germline, CDR1 is SNHLY, CDR2 FYNNEI. V dropped 6 bases and J dropped 4; count of bases not matched to a gene: 5. CDR3 sequence reads: CASRLLAGGSDTQYF. In DNA, the CDR3 is TGTGCCAGCAGATTACTAGCGGGGGGCTCAGATACGCAGTATTTT.

The chain employs TRBV27 and TRBJ2-3; 9 bases map to TRBD1. The CDR3 loop spans 16 amino acids. V lost 5 bases to trimming and J lost 4 bases; unmatched junction nucleotides: 10. Germline V gives CDR1 MNHEY, CDR2 SMNVEV (reference sequence). CDR3 sequence: CASSPGTGFGADTQYF. CDR3 sequence (DNA): TGTGCCAGCAGTCCCGGGACAGGGTTCGGGGCAGATACGCAGTATTTT.

The rearrangement joins TRBV4-1 to TRBJ2-5, with 9 bases fitting TRBD1. The CDR3 contains 20 residues. Germline V gives CDR1 MGHRA, CDR2 YSYEKL. The V gene end was trimmed by 0 bases and the J gene end by 4 bases; junction bases not matched to a gene: 18. In DNA form, the CDR3 reads TGCGCCAGCAGCCAAGATCGAATCACCCGGGACAGGGTTAAAGGAGAGACCCAGTACTTC. Protein product: CASSQDRITRDRVKGETQYF.

This clone has a handful of counts. The V gene is TRBV5-1, the J gene TRBJ2-3, with D possibly being TRBD1 (6 bases). The V gene lost 0 bases and the J gene lost 6 bases, with 11 bases spanning the gap. Germline lookup yields CDR1 SGHRS and CDR2 YFSETQ. This CDR3 has 14 amino acids. The CDR3 loop is CASSLGDTRDTQYF. Written as DNA, the CDR3 is TGCGCCAGCAGCTTGGGGGACACGAGGGATACGCAGTATTTT.

The chain is built from TRBV19 and TRBJ1-1, with TRBD1 as a possible D gene (6 bases). Trimming stripped 5 bases from V and 4 bases from J, with 17 bases between. CDR1 LNHDA and CDR2 SQIVND come from the germline V gene (reference sequence). CDR3 length: 15 residues. Written as DNA, the CDR3 is TGTGCCAGTAGTCCGCTCCTACAGGGTGGCACTGAAGCTTTCTTT. It translates to CASSPLLQGGTEAFF.

The V gene is TRBV4-1, the J gene TRBJ2-5, with D maybe TRBD1 (6 bases). The ends were cut back, 3 bases at V and 5 bases at J, with 19 bases in the middle. The germline V gene has CDR1 MGHRA and CDR2 YSYEKL. The CDR3 spans 16 residues. CDR3 DNA: TGCGCCAGCAGCCAGGGGCCGACAGGCCCAGGGGAGACCCAGTACTTC. It codes for CASSQGPTGPGETQYF.

This chain connects TRBV6-1 to TRBJ2-5; D unresolved. The CDR3 length is 15 residues. Germline V gene data show CDR1 as MNHNS and CDR2 as SASEGT. Trimming cost V 2 bases and J 5 bases, with 15 bases left between them. Here the CDR3 reads CASSEYASFSETQYF. In DNA, the CDR3 is TGTGCCAGCAGTGAATACGCGAGTTTTTCGGAGACCCAGTACTTC.

This rearrangement joins TRBV10-3 to TRBJ1-3; 10 nucleotides align to TRBD1. The CDR3 is 17 amino acids. V gave up 8 bases and J gave up 0 bases; unmatched junction bases: 10. Germline loops: CDR1 ENHRY, CDR2 SYGVKD. CDR3 sequence reads: CAIFSPGQGTSGNTIYF. Here the CDR3 DNA reads TGTGCCATCTTCTCACCGGGACAGGGGACCTCTGGAAACACCATATATTTT.

The chain is built from TRBV6-5 and TRBJ1-1; D not resolved. CDR3 size: 11 residues. The germline V gene has CDR1 MNHEY and CDR2 SVGAGI. The CDR3, as DNA: TGTGTTCTACTGAGGAACACTGAAGCTTTCTTT. It encodes CVLLRNTEAFF.

This chain connects TRBV5-1 to TRBJ2-1; 15 bases fit TRBD2. Germline V gene data show CDR1 as SGHRS and CDR2 as YFSETQ. This CDR3 has 15 amino acids. The V gene end was trimmed by 3 bases and the J gene end by 10 bases; junction bases not matched to a gene: 5. The CDR3 bases are TGCGCCAGCAGCTCCGGGACTAGCGGGGGGAAAGAGCAGTTCTTC. Translating it yields CASSSGTSGGKEQFF.

The rearrangement joins TRBV6-5 to TRBJ1-3, with D tentatively TRBD1 (5 bases). The V gene lost 5 bases and the J gene lost 3 bases, with 14 bases spanning the gap. The germline V gene has CDR1 MNHEY and CDR2 SVGAGI. This CDR3 has 15 residues. The CDR3 DNA reads as TGTGCCAGCAGTCCATCCGACAGTTATGGAAACACCATATATTTT. Amino acids: CASSPSDSYGNTIYF.

V and J are TRBV19 and TRBJ2-3; 7 positions match TRBD2. The trim removed 4 bases at V and 5 bases at J, leaving 12 bases unmatched. Per germline, CDR1 LNHDA and CDR2 SQIVND (reference sequence). The CDR3 loop spans 16 amino acids. CDR3 nucleotides: TGTGCCAGTAGTAATCCGGGAGGCGCAAACCGAGATACGCAGTATTTT. Its translation: CASSNPGGANRDTQYF.

This clone occurred once. In DNA form, the CDR3 reads TGTGCCAGCACAGGAGACCATGGCTACACCTTC. It encodes CASTGDHGYTF. The rearrangement joins TRBV19 to TRBJ1-2; D may be TRBD1 (5 bases). Germline-derived CDR1 and CDR2 are LNHDA and SQIVND (reference sequence). The CDR3 covers 11 residues. Trimming stripped 9 bases from V and 6 bases from J, with 11 bases between.

This clone was seen only once. The chain is built from TRBV19 and TRBJ2-5; perhaps TRBD2 as D (5 bases). This CDR3 is 15 amino acids long. Trimming took 3 bases from V and 4 from J, leaving 15 bases between them. Germline CDR1 is LNHDA and CDR2 is SQIVND (reference sequence). The CDR3 DNA follows: TGTGCCAGTAGTATGAGCCATGGCGGAGGAGAGACCCAGTACTTC. Its protein is CASSMSHGGGETQYF. Using reference TRBV19 and TRBJ2-5 for the parts outside the CDR3, the full variable domain is DGGITQSPKYLFRKEGQNVTLSCEQNLNHDAMYWYRQDPGQGLRLIYYSQIVNDFQKGDIAEGYSVSREKKESFPLTVTSAQKNPTAFYLCASSMSHGGGETQYFGPGTRLLVL.

The chain recombines TRBV6-5 with TRBJ1-2, with TRBD1 as a possible D gene (6 bases). Per germline, CDR1 MNHEY and CDR2 SVGAGI. The V gene lost 6 bases and the J gene lost 8 bases, with 16 bases spanning the gap. This CDR3 is built from 13 residues. CDR3 sequence reads: CASRLRGAEGYTF. CDR3 in DNA: TGTGCCAGCAGATTACGGGGGGCTGAAGGCTACACCTTC.

The CDR3, as DNA: TGTGCCAGCAGCCTCCGAGGACAGGGCGACGAGCAGTACTTC. As protein: CASSLRGQGDEQYF. The chain links TRBV3-1 (or the pseudogene TRBV3-2) to TRBJ2-7; 8 bases align to TRBD1. CDR3 length: 14 amino acids. Germline assignment: CDR1 LGHDT and CDR2 YNNKEL (reference sequence). J gave up 5 bases and V 4 bases, and 7 bases lay outside the gene matches.

The V and J genes are TRBV5-5 and TRBJ1-1; D is unclear. V lost 7 bases and J lost 0, with 16 bases in between. Germline V gene lookup returns CDR1 SGHKS and CDR2 YYEKEE (reference sequence). The CDR3 runs to 15 residues. For the CDR3, the DNA is TGTGCCAGCGAGGAGGTTGTAAGAATGAACACTGAAGCTTTCTTT. Its translation is CASEEVVRMNTEAFF. The whole variable domain, filled in from reference TRBV5-5 and TRBJ1-1, reads DAGVTQSPTHLIKTRGQQVTLRCSPISGHKSVSWYQQVLGQGPQFIFQYYEKEERGRGNFPDRFSARQFPNYSSELNVNALLLGDSALYLCASEEVVRMNTEAFFGQGTRLTVV.

This chain joins TRBV7-6 and TRBJ2-2; D perhaps matches TRBD2 (6 bases). The V gene lost 1 base and the J gene lost 7 bases, with 13 bases spanning the gap. The CDR3 is 15 residues long. Germline V gene sequence: CDR1 SGHVS, CDR2 FNYEAQ. The CDR3 here is CASSLVAEVGGELFF. The CDR3 bases are TGTGCCAGCAGCTTAGTAGCGGAGGTGGGCGGGGAGCTGTTTTTT.

The CDR3 reads CASSLHGGQENTEAFF. As DNA, the CDR3 is TGTGCCAGCTCACTTCACGGGGGACAGGAAAACACTGAAGCTTTCTTT. The rearrangement links TRBV18 to TRBJ1-1; 8 bases are a match to TRBD1. Germline CDR1 is KGHSH and CDR2 is LQKENI. The CDR3 extends over 16 amino acids. J lost 2 bases, V lost 4 bases, and 9 bases had no gene match.

In its sample, this clone was seen a few times. This chain connects TRBV6-5 to TRBJ1-2, with a weak D call TRBD1 (6 bases). Germline V CDR1 and CDR2: MNHEY, SVGAGI. The V and J ends lost 10 bases and 8 bases respectively, with 14 bases between them. The CDR3 covers 11 residues. As DNA, the CDR3 is TGTGCCACCTACAGGGCCAGGGGCTACACCTTC. Its protein product is CATYRARGYTF.

The chain employs TRBV2 and TRBJ2-7; 11 bases are shared with TRBD2. CDR1 SNHLY and CDR2 FYNNEI come from the germline V gene. This CDR3 has 16 amino acids. V shed 7 bases, J shed 6 bases, and the junction held 14 bases outside the gene matches. CDR3 in DNA: TGTGCCAGCATGCTCGGCTCTCTAGCGGGAGGAGGCGAGCAGTACTTC. It yields the protein CASMLGSLAGGGEQYF.

There are a few counts of this clone. The J gene is TRBJ1-2, the V gene TRBV7-9; maybe TRBD1 (5 bases). V was pared by 7 bases and J by 7 bases, with 19 bases between. Germline values: CDR1 SEHNR, CDR2 FQNEAQ (reference sequence). This CDR3 has 14 amino acids. The CDR3, as DNA: TGTGCCAGCACCAACCTTTTTGACAGTGGTGGCTACACCTTC. It yields the protein CASTNLFDSGGYTF.

This chain joins TRBV11-2 and TRBJ1-4; TRBD1 matches at 11 bases. The V segment lost 5 bases and the J segment 4 bases; nucleotides outside the gene matches: 3. The CDR3 totals 15 residues. Germline loops: CDR1 SGHAT, CDR2 FQNNGV. CDR3 nucleotide sequence: TGTGCCAGCAGCCAGGGACAGGGGGTTAATGAAAAACTGTTTTTT. Translated, it gives CASSQGQGVNEKLFF.

CDR3 coding DNA: TGTGCCAGCCGGGGACAGAGCAATCAGCCCCAGCATTTT. It yields the protein CASRGQSNQPQHF. This chain links TRBV25-1 with TRBJ1-5; 7 bases are a match to TRBD1. The junction had 2 bases not matched to a gene; V was cut back by 8 bases and J by 1 base. Germline-derived CDR1 and CDR2 are MGHDK and SYGVNS. This CDR3 is built from 13 residues. The whole variable domain, filled in from reference TRBV25-1 and TRBJ1-5, reads EADIYQTPRYLVIGTGKKITLECSQTMGHDKMYWYQQDPGMELHLIHYSYGVNSTEKGDLSSESTVSRIRTEHFPLTLESARPSHTSQYLCASRGQSNQPQHFGDGTRLSIL.

CDR3 DNA: TGTGCCAGCAGCGCCCTCCTCGGGAGTGCCCAAAGCACAGATACGCAGTATTTT. Translation: CASSALLGSAQSTDTQYF. The V and J genes are TRBV9 and TRBJ2-3; D may be TRBD2 (6 bases). The V end was cut by 3 bases, the J end by 0 bases, with 20 bases between. Germline V gives CDR1 SGDLS, CDR2 YYNGEE. This CDR3 is 18 amino acids long.

By sample fraction, this clone is medium-sized. This chain joins TRBV19 and TRBJ1-4; the match to TRBD1 covers 8 bases. The CDR3 has 14 residues. V shed 6 bases, J shed 7 bases, and the junction held 7 bases outside the gene matches. From germline, CDR1 is LNHDA and CDR2 SQIVND (reference sequence). CDR3 bases: TGTGCCAGTAGGCTCCGGACAGGGAGTGAAAAACTGTTTTTT. As protein: CASRLRTGSEKLFF.

CDR3 sequence: CASRSGTRGHEQFF. CDR3 nucleotide sequence: TGTGCCAGCAGGTCCGGGACAAGGGGCCATGAGCAGTTCTTC. The chain employs TRBV11-2 and TRBJ2-1; perhaps TRBD1 as D (6 bases). Germline V gene lookup returns CDR1 SGHAT and CDR2 FQNNGV. CDR3 length: 14 residues. The V and J ends lost 6 bases and 8 bases respectively, with 17 bases between them.